The rows below give T cell receptor beta chains drawn from one sample of a study of beta chain features in type 1 diabetes. Libraries were prepared by immunoSEQ multiplex PCR; TCRdb keeps only in-frame clonotypes and omits some of them. The repertoire consists of about 240,000 clones, with 25% to 30% occurring once and the leading ten covering more than 3%. The sample comprised central memory CD4+ T cells from blood. Every receptor here comes from a man in his thirties or forties in good health. CDR3s include the opening cysteine and the closing phenylalanine or tryptophan. The D gene is left open where the match is weak. Expanded clones get a size class; other rows say once, few or many, or leave the size out.

>TRBD2|-|TRBJ2-7|TRBV11-2
TGTGCCAGCAGCTTAGATCGTATCGGGGGGGCCCGTGGGAACGAGCAGTACTTC
CASSLDRIGGARGNEQYF
>-|-|TRBJ2-3|TRBV6-6
TGTGCCAGCAGTCGAGGACCCACGAGTACGCAGTATTTT
CASSRGPTSTQYF
>-|-|TRBJ1-1|TRBV20-1
TGCAGTGCTAGTGAGAACACTGAAGCTTTCTTT
CSASENTEAFF
>TRBD1|many|TRBJ2-5|TRBV29-1
TGCAGCGTCGGGACAGGGGGCATTGGAGAGACCCAGTACTTC
CSVGTGGIGETQYF
>-|many|TRBJ1-6|TRBV7-2
TGTGCCAGCAGCACCAATGCAAATTCACCCCTCCACTTT
CASSTNANSPLHF
>-|many|TRBJ2-3|TRBV9
TGTGCCAGCAGCGTAGGAGAGCGGTTAAGAACAGATACGCAGTATTTT
CASSVGERLRTDTQYF
>TRBD2|few|TRBJ2-7|TRBV7-9
TGTGCCAGCAGCCCCTTCCCGCGGGAGAGCTACGAGCAGTACTTC
CASSPFPRESYEQYF
>-|few|TRBJ2-1|TRBV6-1
TGTGCCAGTGGGACAAGGAGCTCCTACAATGAGCAGTTCTTC
CASGTRSSYNEQFF
>TRBD2|-|TRBJ2-7|TRBV10-3
TGTGCCATCACTCCTACTAGCGGGTCTTACGAGCAGTACTTC
CAITPTSGSYEQYF
>-|-|TRBJ1-5|TRBV7-2
TGTGCCAGCAGCTTGCAGGGCAGTCAGCCCCAGCATTTT
CASSLQGSQPQHF